A single count supports the clone carrying this T cell receptor (beta chain). Germline assignment: CDR1 MNHEY and CDR2 SVGAGI. There are 10 residues in the CDR3. Trimming stripped 2 bases from V and 8 bases from J, with 3 bases between. TCRdb's table, derived via immunoSEQ multiplex PCR, lists solely in-frame clones and lacks some. The sample has about 92,000 clones; roughly nine tenths are singletons. This sample was taken from a study of T cell responses to AZD1222 COVID-19 vaccine. This rearrangement joins TRBV6-5 to TRBJ1-2, with unresolved D. This clonotype was obtained from an adult in good health. This specimen was peripheral blood, taken on day 0 of AZD1222 vaccination. CDR3 region: CASSYAGYTF. CDR3 DNA sequence: TGTGCCAGCAGTTACGCCGGCTACACCTTC.